The clone carrying this TCR beta chain was recorded a few times. J was trimmed by 15 bases and V by 0 bases; bases with no gene match: 11. The germline CDR1 and CDR2 sequences are LGHNA and YNFKEQ. CDR3 length: 14 residues. Here immunoSEQ multiplex PCR was the method, and the copy in TCRdb shows in-frame clones only, minus some. The sample lists approximately 33,000 clones, 65% to 70% occurring once. These data originate in a study of STAT5B mutations in CD4+ large granular lymphocyte leukemia. The receptor was derived from a human donor in good health. Sequenced material: CD4+ T cells from blood buffy coats. The V and J genes are TRBV4-2 and TRBJ2-4, with 7 bases identical to TRBD1. The CDR3 DNA follows: TGTGCCAGCAGCCAAGATGGACAGGCGGGCGTTTCGTACTTC. Amino acids: CASSQDGQAGVSYF.